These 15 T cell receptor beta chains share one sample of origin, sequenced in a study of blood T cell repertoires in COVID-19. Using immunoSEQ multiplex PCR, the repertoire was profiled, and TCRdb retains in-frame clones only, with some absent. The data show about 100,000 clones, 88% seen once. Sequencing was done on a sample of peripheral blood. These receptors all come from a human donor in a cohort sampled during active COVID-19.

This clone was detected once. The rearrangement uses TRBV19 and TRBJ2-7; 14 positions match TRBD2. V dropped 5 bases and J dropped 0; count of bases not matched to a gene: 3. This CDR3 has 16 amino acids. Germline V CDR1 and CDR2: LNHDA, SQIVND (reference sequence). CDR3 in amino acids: CASSLGTSGSSYEQYF. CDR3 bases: TGTGCCAGTAGTTTAGGGACTAGCGGGAGCTCCTACGAGCAGTACTTC. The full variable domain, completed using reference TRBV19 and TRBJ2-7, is DGGITQSPKYLFRKEGQNVTLSCEQNLNHDAMYWYRQDPGQGLRLIYYSQIVNDFQKGDIAEGYSVSREKKESFPLTVTSAQKNPTAFYLCASSLGTSGSSYEQYFGPGTRLTVT.

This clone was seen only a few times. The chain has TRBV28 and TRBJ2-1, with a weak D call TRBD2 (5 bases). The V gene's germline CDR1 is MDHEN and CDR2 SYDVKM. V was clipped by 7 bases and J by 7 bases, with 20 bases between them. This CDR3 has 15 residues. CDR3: CASILEPGLGNEQFF. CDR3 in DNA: TGTGCCAGCATACTCGAACCGGGATTGGGGAATGAGCAGTTCTTC.

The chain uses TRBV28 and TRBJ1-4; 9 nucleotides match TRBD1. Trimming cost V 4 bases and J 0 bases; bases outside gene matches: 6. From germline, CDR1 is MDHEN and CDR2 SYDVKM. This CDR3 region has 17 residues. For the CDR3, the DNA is TGTGCCAGCAGTTCCCACGACAGGGGGGCAACTAATGAAAAACTGTTTTTT. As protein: CASSSHDRGATNEKLFF.

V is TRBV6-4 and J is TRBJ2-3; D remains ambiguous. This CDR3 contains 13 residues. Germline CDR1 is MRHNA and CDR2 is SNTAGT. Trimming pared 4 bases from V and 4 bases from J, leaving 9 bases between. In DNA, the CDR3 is TGTGCCAGCAGTGGGTTCGGTGCAGATACGCAGTATTTT. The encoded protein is CASSGFGADTQYF.

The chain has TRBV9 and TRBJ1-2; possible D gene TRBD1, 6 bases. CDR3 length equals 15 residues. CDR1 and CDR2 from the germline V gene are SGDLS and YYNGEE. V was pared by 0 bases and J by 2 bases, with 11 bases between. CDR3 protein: CASSVDRTDNYGYTF. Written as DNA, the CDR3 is TGTGCCAGCAGCGTAGACCGGACAGACAACTATGGCTACACCTTC.

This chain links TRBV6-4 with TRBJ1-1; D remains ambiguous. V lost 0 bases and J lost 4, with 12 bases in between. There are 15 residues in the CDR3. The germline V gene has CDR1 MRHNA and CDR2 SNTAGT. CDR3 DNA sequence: TGTGCCAGCAGTGACTCGACAATGGTTCTCACTGAAGCTTTCTTT. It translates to CASSDSTMVLTEAFF.

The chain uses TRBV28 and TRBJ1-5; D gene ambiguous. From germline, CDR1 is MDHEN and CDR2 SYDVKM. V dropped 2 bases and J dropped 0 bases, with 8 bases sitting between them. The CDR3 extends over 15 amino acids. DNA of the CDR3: TGTGCCAGCAGTTTACTGTATTATAGCAATCAGCCCCAGCATTTT. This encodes CASSLLYYSNQPQHF.

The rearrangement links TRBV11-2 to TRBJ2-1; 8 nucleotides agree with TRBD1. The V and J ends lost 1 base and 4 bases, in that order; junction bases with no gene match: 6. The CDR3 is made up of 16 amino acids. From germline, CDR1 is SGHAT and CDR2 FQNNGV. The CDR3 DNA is TGTGCCAGCAGCTTAGTTTCAGGGGGCTTATACAATGAGCAGTTCTTC. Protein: CASSLVSGGLYNEQFF. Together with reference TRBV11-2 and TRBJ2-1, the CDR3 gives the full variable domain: EAGVAQSPRYKIIEKRQSVAFWCNPISGHATLYWYQQILGQGPKLLIQFQNNGVVDDSQLPKDRFSAERLKGVDSTLKIQPAKLEDSAVYLCASSLVSGGLYNEQFFGPGTRLTVL.

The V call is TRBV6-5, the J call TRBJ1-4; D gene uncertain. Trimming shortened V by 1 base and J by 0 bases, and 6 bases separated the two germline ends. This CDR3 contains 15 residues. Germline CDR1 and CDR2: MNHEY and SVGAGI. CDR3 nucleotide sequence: TGTGCCAGCAGTTACTATCGTGCAACTAATGAAAAACTGTTTTTT. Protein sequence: CASSYYRATNEKLFF.

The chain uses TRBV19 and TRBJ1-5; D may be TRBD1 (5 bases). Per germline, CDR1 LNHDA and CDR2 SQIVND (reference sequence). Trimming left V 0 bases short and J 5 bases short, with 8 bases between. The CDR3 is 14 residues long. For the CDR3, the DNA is TGTGCCAGTAGTATAGACGGGGGGGATCAGCCCCAGCATTTT. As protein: CASSIDGGDQPQHF.

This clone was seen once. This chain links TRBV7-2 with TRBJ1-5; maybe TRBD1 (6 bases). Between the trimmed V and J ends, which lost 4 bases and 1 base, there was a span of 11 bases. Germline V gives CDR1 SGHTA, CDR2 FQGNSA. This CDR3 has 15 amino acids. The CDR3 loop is CASSSLDRSNQPQHF. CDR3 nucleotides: TGTGCCAGCAGCTCCCTGGACAGAAGCAATCAGCCCCAGCATTTT.

The CDR3: CAWSTPGSAHNSPLHF. The CDR3 bases are TGTGCCTGGAGTACCCCTGGCAGCGCTCATAATTCACCCCTCCACTTT. The chain recombines TRBV30 with TRBJ1-6; no reliable D call. The ends were cut back, 2 bases at V and 5 bases at J, with 16 bases in the middle. This CDR3 has 16 residues. CDR1 and CDR2 (germline): GTSNPN, SVGIG (reference sequence). Full variable domain (rest looked up from reference TRBV30 and TRBJ1-6): SQTIHQWPATLVQPVGSPLSLECTVEGTSNPNLYWYRQAAGRGLQLLFYSVGIGQISSEVPQNLSASRPQDRQFILSSKKLLLSDSGFYLCAWSTPGSAHNSPLHFGNGTRLTVT.

CDR3 nucleotides: TGCGCCAGCAGCTGGACTACCGGCTCCTACGAGCAGTACTTC. As protein: CASSWTTGSYEQYF. The V gene is TRBV10-1, the J gene TRBJ2-7, with D perhaps TRBD2 (6 bases). Trimming pared 6 bases from V and 0 bases from J, leaving 12 bases between. Germline lookup yields CDR1 WNHNN and CDR2 SYGVQD (reference sequence). The CDR3 is 14 amino acids.

The CDR3 DNA sequence: TGCGCCAGCAGTGAAATGGGCGGGAGGGCCTCGGGCACCGGGGAGCTGTTTTTT. Translating gives CASSEMGGRASGTGELFF. This chain links TRBV10-2 with TRBJ2-2; 9 nucleotides align to TRBD2. The germline V gene encodes CDR1 WSHSY and CDR2 SAAADI. V lost 3 bases, J lost 4 bases, and 12 bases stayed unmatched. This CDR3 comprises 18 residues.

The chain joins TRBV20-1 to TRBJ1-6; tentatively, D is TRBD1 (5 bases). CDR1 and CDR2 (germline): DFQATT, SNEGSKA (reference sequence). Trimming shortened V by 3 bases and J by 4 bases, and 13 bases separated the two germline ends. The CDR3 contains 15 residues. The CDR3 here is CSASPTGTYNSPLHF. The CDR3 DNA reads TGCAGTGCTAGTCCCACCGGGACTTATAATTCACCCCTCCACTTT.